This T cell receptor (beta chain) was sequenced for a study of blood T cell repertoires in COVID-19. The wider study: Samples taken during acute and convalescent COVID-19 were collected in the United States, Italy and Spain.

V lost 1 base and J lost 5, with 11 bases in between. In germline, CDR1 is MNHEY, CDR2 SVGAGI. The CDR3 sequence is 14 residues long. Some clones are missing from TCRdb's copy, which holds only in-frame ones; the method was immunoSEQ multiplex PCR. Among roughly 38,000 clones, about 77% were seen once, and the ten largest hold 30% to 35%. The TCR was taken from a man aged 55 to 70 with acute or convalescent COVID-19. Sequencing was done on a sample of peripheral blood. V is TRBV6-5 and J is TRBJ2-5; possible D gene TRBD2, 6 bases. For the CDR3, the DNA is TGTGCCAGCAGTTACTACGGCGGGATGGAGACCCAGTACTTC. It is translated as CASSYYGGMETQYF.